This TCR beta chain was identified during a study of control samples from healthy donors and cancer patients. Only in-frame clones appear in the TCRdb table, and some are missing; sequencing was by immunoSEQ multiplex PCR. The table lists about 100,000 clones, approximately 84% of them singletons, with under 20% in the top ten. Germline V CDR1 and CDR2: LGHNA, YSLEER. CDR3 length equals 15 residues. Losses at the gene ends were 4 bases for V and 0 bases for J; bases not matched to a gene: 3. The sequence was obtained from a woman aged 50 to 60 in good health. Material for sequencing was blood. The chain joins TRBV4-3 to TRBJ1-2; 9 nucleotides match TRBD1. The CDR3 bases are TGCGCCAGCAGCCTGGACAGGGGCTCTAACTATGGCTACACCTTC. As protein: CASSLDRGSNYGYTF.